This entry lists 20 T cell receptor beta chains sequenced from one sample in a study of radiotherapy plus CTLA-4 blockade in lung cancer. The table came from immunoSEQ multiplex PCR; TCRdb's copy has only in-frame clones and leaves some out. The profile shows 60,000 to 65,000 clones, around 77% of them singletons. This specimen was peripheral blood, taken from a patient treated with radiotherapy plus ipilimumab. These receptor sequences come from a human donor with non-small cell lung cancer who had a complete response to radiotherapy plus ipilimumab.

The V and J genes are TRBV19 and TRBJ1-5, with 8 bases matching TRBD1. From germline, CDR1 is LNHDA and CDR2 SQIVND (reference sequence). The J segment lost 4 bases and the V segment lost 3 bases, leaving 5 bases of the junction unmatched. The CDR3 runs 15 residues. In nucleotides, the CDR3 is TGTGCCAGTAGTATTTCAAGACAGGGGAATCAGCCCCAGCATTTT. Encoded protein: CASSISRQGNQPQHF.

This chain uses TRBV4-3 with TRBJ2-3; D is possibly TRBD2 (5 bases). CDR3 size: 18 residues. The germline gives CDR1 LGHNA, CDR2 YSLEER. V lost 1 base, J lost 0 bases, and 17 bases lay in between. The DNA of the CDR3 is TGCGCCAGCAGCCAAGTATCTCTAGCTATCCTTAGCACAGATACGCAGTATTTT. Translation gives CASSQVSLAILSTDTQYF.

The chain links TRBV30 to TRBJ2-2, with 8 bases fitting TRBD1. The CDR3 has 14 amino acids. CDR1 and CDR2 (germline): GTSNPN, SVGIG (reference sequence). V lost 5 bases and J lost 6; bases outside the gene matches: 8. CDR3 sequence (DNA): TGTGCCTGGCACGGACAGGGAGTTTCCGGGGAGCTGTTTTTT. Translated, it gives CAWHGQGVSGELFF.

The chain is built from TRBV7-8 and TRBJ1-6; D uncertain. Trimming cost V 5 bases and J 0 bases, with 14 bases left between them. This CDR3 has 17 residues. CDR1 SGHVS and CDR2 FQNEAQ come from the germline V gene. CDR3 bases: TGTGCCAGCAGCACGCGGACCGTTCTCTCCTATAATTCACCCCTCCACTTT. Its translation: CASSTRTVLSYNSPLHF.

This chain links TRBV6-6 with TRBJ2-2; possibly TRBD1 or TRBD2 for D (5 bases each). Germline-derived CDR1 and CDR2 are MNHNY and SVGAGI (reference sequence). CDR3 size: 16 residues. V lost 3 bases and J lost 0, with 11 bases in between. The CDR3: CASSYGTTSNTGELFF. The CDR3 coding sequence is TGTGCCAGCAGTTATGGGACCACCTCGAACACCGGGGAGCTGTTTTTT.

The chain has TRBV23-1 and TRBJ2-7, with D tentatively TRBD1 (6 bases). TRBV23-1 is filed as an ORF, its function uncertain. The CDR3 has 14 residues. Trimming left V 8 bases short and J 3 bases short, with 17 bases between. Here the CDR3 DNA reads TGCGCCAGCCGTGGGGGCAGTCCCCTCTACGAGCAGTACGTC. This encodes CASRGGSPLYEQYV.

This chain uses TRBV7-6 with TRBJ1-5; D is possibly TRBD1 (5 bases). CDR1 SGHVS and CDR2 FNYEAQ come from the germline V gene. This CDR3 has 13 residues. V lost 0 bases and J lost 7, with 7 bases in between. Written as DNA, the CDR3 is TGTGCCAGCAGCTTAGCGGGGGGGCAGCCCCAGCATTTT. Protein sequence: CASSLAGGQPQHF.

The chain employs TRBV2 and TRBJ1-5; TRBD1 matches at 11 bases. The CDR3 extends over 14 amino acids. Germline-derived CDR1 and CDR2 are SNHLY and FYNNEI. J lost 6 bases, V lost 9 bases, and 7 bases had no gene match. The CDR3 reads CASKGQGVRQPQHF. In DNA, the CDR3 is TGTGCCAGTAAGGGACAGGGGGTCCGTCAGCCCCAGCATTTT.

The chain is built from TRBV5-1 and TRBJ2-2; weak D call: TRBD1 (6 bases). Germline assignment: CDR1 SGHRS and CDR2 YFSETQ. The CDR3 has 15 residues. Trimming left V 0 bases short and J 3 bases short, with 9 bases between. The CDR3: CASSLGDIYTGELFF. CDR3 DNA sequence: TGCGCCAGCAGCTTGGGGGACATCTACACCGGGGAGCTGTTTTTT.

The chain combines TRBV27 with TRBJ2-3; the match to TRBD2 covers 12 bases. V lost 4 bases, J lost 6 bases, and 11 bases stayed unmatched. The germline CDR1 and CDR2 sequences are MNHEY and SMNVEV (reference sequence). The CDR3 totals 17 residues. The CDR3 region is CASSSKLAGGGGDTQYF. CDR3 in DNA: TGTGCCAGCAGTTCAAAACTAGCGGGAGGCGGCGGGGATACGCAGTATTTT.

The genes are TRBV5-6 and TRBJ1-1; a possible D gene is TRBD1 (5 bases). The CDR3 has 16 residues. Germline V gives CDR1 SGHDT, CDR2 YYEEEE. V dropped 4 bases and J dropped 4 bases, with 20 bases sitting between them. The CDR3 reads CASSPGAGSWSTEAFF. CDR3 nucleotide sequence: TGTGCCAGCAGCCCTGGGGCAGGGAGTTGGTCCACTGAAGCTTTCTTT.

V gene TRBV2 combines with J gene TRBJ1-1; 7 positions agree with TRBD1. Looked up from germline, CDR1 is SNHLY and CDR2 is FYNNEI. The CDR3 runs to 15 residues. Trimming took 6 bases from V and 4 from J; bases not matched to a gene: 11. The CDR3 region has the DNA TGTGCCAGCAGCGTTAGGGGGCGTGGGAGCACTGAAGCTTTCTTT. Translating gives CASSVRGRGSTEAFF.

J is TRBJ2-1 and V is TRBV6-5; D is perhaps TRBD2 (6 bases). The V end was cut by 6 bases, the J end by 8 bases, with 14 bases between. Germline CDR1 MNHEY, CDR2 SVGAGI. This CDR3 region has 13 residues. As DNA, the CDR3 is TGTGCCAGCAGACGTGGGAGGTATCATGAGCAGTTCTTC. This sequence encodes CASRRGRYHEQFF.

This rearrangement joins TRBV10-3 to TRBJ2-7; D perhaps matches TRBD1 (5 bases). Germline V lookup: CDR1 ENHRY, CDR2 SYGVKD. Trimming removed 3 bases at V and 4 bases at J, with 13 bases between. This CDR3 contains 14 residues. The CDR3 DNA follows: TGTGCCATCAGTGATACCCAGGGTGGATACGAGCAGTACTTC. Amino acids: CAISDTQGGYEQYF.

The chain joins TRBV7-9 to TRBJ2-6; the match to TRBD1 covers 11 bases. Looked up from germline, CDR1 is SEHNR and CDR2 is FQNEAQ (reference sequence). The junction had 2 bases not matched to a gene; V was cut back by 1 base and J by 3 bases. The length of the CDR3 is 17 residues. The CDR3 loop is CASSLGTGGSGANVLTF. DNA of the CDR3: TGTGCCAGCAGCTTAGGGACAGGGGGCAGTGGGGCCAACGTCCTGACTTTC.

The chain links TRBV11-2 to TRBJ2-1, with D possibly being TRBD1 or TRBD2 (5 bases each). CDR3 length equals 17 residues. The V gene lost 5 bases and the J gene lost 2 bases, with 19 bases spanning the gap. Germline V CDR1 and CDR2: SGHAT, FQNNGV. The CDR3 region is CASSPAGSGPAYNEQFF. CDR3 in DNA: TGTGCCAGCAGCCCAGCAGGTTCGGGGCCAGCCTACAATGAGCAGTTCTTC.

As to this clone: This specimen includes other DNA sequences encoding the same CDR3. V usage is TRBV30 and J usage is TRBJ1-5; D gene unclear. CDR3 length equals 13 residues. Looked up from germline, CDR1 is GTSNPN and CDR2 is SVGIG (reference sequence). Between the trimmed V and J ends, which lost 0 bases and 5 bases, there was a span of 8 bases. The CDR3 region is CAWSVREDQPQHF. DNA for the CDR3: TGTGCCTGGAGTGTAAGGGAGGATCAGCCCCAGCATTTT.

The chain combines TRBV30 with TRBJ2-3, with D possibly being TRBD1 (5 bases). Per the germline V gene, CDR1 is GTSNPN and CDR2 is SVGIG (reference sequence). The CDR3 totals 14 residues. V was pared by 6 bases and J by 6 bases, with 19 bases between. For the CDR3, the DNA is TGTGCCTGCCTGCCCCCATACCGACAGGATACGCAGTATTTT. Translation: CACLPPYRQDTQYF.

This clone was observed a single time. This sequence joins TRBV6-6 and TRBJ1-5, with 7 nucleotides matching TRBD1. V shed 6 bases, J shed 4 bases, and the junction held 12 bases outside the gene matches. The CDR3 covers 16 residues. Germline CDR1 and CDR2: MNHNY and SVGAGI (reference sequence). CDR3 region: CASSPRQGKLNQPQHF. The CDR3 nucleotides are TGTGCCAGCAGCCCTCGACAGGGCAAACTGAATCAGCCCCAGCATTTT.

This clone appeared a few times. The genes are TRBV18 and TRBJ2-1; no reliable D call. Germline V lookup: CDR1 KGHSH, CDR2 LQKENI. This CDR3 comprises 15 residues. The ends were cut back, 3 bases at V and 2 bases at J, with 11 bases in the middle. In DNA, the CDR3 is TGTGCCAGCTCACCTTCCCAGGTTGCCTACAATGAGCAGTTCTTC. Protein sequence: CASSPSQVAYNEQFF.